Below are 15 T cell receptor beta chains sequenced from a single sample in a study of T cell responses to AZD1222 COVID-19 vaccine. Generated by immunoSEQ multiplex PCR, the TCRdb table keeps only in-frame clones and is missing some. The table records 100,000 or so clones, 87% of them present only once. This specimen was peripheral blood, taken on day 0 of AZD1222 vaccination. All receptors come from an adult in good health.

CDR3 in amino acids: CASSVGITEAFF. CDR3 nucleotides: TGTGCCAGCAGTGTAGGGATCACTGAAGCTTTCTTT. The rearrangement links TRBV2 to TRBJ1-1, with D unclear. The CDR3 is 12 amino acids. From germline, CDR1 is SNHLY and CDR2 FYNNEI. Trimming shortened V by 4 bases and J by 4 bases, and 7 bases separated the two germline ends.

This chain links TRBV7-2 with TRBJ1-1, with TRBD1 matching over 10 bases. This CDR3 region has 15 residues. The germline V gene has CDR1 SGHTA and CDR2 FQGNSA. V lost 5 bases to trimming and J lost 5 bases; unmatched junction nucleotides: 8. CDR3 residues: CASSPRQGARTEAFF. CDR3 bases: TGTGCCAGCAGCCCCCGACAGGGGGCGCGGACTGAAGCTTTCTTT.

The chain has TRBV6-5 and TRBJ2-1; TRBD1 agrees at 8 bases. V was pared by 5 bases and J by 3 bases, with 6 bases of the junction left unmatched. CDR3 length: 15 residues. Germline V gene lookup returns CDR1 MNHEY and CDR2 SVGAGI. CDR3 bases: TGTGCCAGCAGTCCCGGACAGGGAATCTACAATGAGCAGTTCTTC. Protein: CASSPGQGIYNEQFF.

The chain joins TRBV27 to TRBJ2-5; no clear D. The CDR3 extends over 13 amino acids. The germline CDR1 and CDR2 sequences are MNHEY and SMNVEV (reference sequence). With 3 bases removed from V and 2 bases from J, the gap between germline ends came to 7 bases. The CDR3 here is CASSFHPQETQYF. CDR3 sequence (DNA): TGTGCCAGCAGTTTTCACCCACAAGAGACCCAGTACTTC.

V usage is TRBV16 and J usage is TRBJ1-4; 9 nucleotides line up with TRBD1. Germline CDR1 is KGHSY and CDR2 is FQNENV. Germline trimming cut 3 bases from V and 7 bases from J; bases unmatched to any gene: 6. The CDR3 totals 15 residues. CDR3 sequence (DNA): TGTGCCAGCAGCCATCAGGGACAGGGAACTGAAAAACTGTTTTTT. Amino acid sequence: CASSHQGQGTEKLFF.

The chain links TRBV27 to TRBJ2-1; TRBD2 aligns across 11 bases. CDR3 length equals 17 residues. Germline V gives CDR1 MNHEY, CDR2 SMNVEV (reference sequence). Losses at the gene ends were 6 bases for V and 4 bases for J; bases not matched to a gene: 11. Here the CDR3 reads CASRRNTGTSGYNEQFF. The CDR3 coding sequence is TGTGCCAGCAGACGCAACACCGGGACTAGCGGTTACAATGAGCAGTTCTTC.

The rearrangement links TRBV11-3 to TRBJ1-1; tentative D call: TRBD1 (5 bases). In germline, CDR1 is SGHNT, CDR2 YENEEA. Trimming pared 5 bases from V and 5 bases from J, leaving 15 bases between. This CDR3 is 14 amino acids long. CDR3 nucleotides: TGTGCCAGCAGCCAGGACACGGGTGGTACTGAAGCTTTCTTT. It encodes CASSQDTGGTEAFF.

A few counts support this clone. The genes are TRBV5-6 and TRBJ1-2; D unclear. This CDR3 has 15 residues. Germline V gene lookup returns CDR1 SGHDT and CDR2 YYEEEE. V gave up 4 bases and J gave up 5 bases, with 18 bases separating them. The CDR3: CASSPTVAQLYGYTF. In DNA, the CDR3 is TGTGCCAGCAGCCCAACCGTGGCGCAGCTTTATGGCTACACCTTC.

This chain connects TRBV5-4 to TRBJ1-1; 8 bases align to TRBD1. V dropped 5 bases and J dropped 0; count of bases not matched to a gene: 9. The CDR3 consists of 16 residues. Germline-derived CDR1 and CDR2 are SGHNT and YYREEE (reference sequence). CDR3 sequence: CASRSGQGRMNTEAFF. DNA of the CDR3: TGTGCCAGCAGATCTGGACAGGGCCGAATGAACACTGAAGCTTTCTTT.

The chain combines TRBV5-3 with TRBJ2-2, with D perhaps matching TRBD2 (6 bases). TRBV5-3 is an ORF for which the function is uncertain. The CDR3 is made up of 16 amino acids. V lost 4 bases to trimming and J lost 1 base, with 14 bases between them. This CDR3 is CARSAYSGENTGELFF. In nucleotides, the CDR3 is TGTGCCAGAAGCGCATATAGCGGAGAGAACACCGGGGAGCTGTTTTTT.

The chain links TRBV6-5 to TRBJ1-2; D possibly corresponds to TRBD1 (5 bases). The germline gives CDR1 MNHEY, CDR2 SVGAGI. V shed 6 bases and J shed 7 bases, with 15 bases lying between them. The CDR3 sequence is 13 residues long. Written as DNA, the CDR3 is TGTGCCAGCAGCCGAGCCCAGGGTCTTGGCTACACCTTC. Amino acids: CASSRAQGLGYTF.

The rearrangement links TRBV6-5 to TRBJ1-1; D may be TRBD1 (5 bases). Trimming took off 2 bases at V and 2 bases at J, with 9 bases between the two ends. The CDR3 consists of 14 residues. Per the germline V gene, CDR1 is MNHEY and CDR2 is SVGAGI. CDR3 nucleotide sequence: TGTGCCAGCAGTTACCCCAGGGTTAACACTGAAGCTTTCTTT. Its translation: CASSYPRVNTEAFF.

The chain carries TRBV19 and TRBJ1-6; the D gene is possibly TRBD1 (5 bases). Trimming removed 10 bases at V and 10 bases at J, with 23 bases between. Germline loops: CDR1 LNHDA, CDR2 SQIVND (reference sequence). The CDR3 has 15 residues. The CDR3 nucleotides are TGTGCCACCGGCCGGGGCCAAGGATTGAGCTCACCCCTCCACTTT. Translated: CATGRGQGLSSPLHF.

This clone was seen just once. The genes are TRBV28 and TRBJ1-1; D unresolved. The CDR3 extends over 14 amino acids. Trimming took 6 bases from V and 1 from J, leaving 12 bases between them. Germline V gene lookup returns CDR1 MDHEN and CDR2 SYDVKM. This chain's CDR3 is CASSLKVRNTEAFF. CDR3 nucleotides: TGTGCCAGCAGCCTTAAAGTCCGGAACACTGAAGCTTTCTTT.

With regard to this clone: The same CDR3 arises from other DNA sequences in this sample as well. The V call is TRBV5-6, the J call TRBJ1-3; 7 bases are shared with TRBD1. Trimming at V came to 4 bases and at J to 4 bases, leaving 5 bases not matched to a gene. Looked up from germline, CDR1 is SGHDT and CDR2 is YYEEEE. The CDR3 sequence is 14 residues long. The CDR3 sequence is CASSPRGPGNTIYF. The CDR3 nucleotides read TGTGCCAGCAGCCCGAGGGGGCCCGGAAACACCATATATTTT.